The 16 T cell receptor beta chains below come from one sample, sequenced in a study of control samples from healthy donors and cancer patients. TCRdb keeps only in-frame clones here, not all; method: immunoSEQ multiplex PCR. The sample contains around 48,000 clones, roughly 93% of which appear only once. The material sequenced was PBMCs. These receptors were obtained from a woman between 45 and 65 years old with head and neck cancer.

The V gene is TRBV7-9, the J gene TRBJ1-3; D is ambiguous. CDR1 SEHNR and CDR2 FQNEAQ come from the germline V gene (reference sequence). The CDR3 contains 15 residues. V lost 5 bases and J lost 10, with 21 bases in between. The CDR3 DNA reads as TGTGCCAGCAGCCCCCTCGGGCCGCCGGCCTCGACCATATATTTT. Its protein is CASSPLGPPASTIYF.

The chain has TRBV7-6 and TRBJ2-5; TRBD2 is a possible D gene (5 bases). Trimming left V 4 bases short and J 4 bases short, with 16 bases between. The V gene's germline CDR1 is SGHVS and CDR2 FNYEAQ. The CDR3 length is 15 residues. For the CDR3, the DNA is TGTGCCAGCAGCTCTATATCCCGGGATAGAGAGACCCAGTACTTC. Protein product: CASSSISRDRETQYF.

V gene TRBV19 combines with J gene TRBJ2-2; 10 nucleotides match TRBD1. V lost 7 bases and J lost 3; bases outside the gene matches: 5. This CDR3 comprises 15 residues. Germline V gene sequence: CDR1 LNHDA, CDR2 SQIVND (reference sequence). CDR3 DNA: TGTGCCAGTAATACCGGGACAGGGGACACCGGGGAGCTGTTTTTT. Encoded protein: CASNTGTGDTGELFF. The whole variable domain, filled in from reference TRBV19 and TRBJ2-2, reads DGGITQSPKYLFRKEGQNVTLSCEQNLNHDAMYWYRQDPGQGLRLIYYSQIVNDFQKGDIAEGYSVSREKKESFPLTVTSAQKNPTAFYLCASNTGTGDTGELFFGEGSRLTVL.

The chain carries TRBV5-1 and TRBJ1-4; D possibly corresponds to TRBD1 (5 bases). This CDR3 has 15 amino acids. V was trimmed by 0 bases and J by 4 bases, leaving 10 bases between them. Germline V gene data show CDR1 as SGHRS and CDR2 as YFSETQ. The CDR3 nucleotides are TGCGCCAGCAGCTTGGGGGGGACGGGTAATGAAAAACTGTTTTTT. Encoded protein: CASSLGGTGNEKLFF.

The rearrangement uses TRBV15 and TRBJ2-7; D unclear. The V and J ends lost 1 base and 0 bases respectively, with 7 bases between them. The CDR3 covers 14 residues. In germline, CDR1 is LNHNV, CDR2 YYDKDF (reference sequence). CDR3 region: CATSRGRVSYEQYF. CDR3 bases: TGTGCCACCAGCAGAGGTAGAGTCTCCTACGAGCAGTACTTC.

The chain employs TRBV4-3 and TRBJ2-3, with D possibly matching TRBD2 (9 bases). This CDR3 has 18 residues. Trimming removed 4 bases from V and 4 bases from J, with 24 bases in between. The V gene's germline CDR1 is LGHNA and CDR2 YSLEER. The CDR3 loop is CASSLGGASGTGADTQYF. CDR3 in DNA: TGCGCCAGCAGCCTTGGAGGGGCTAGCGGGACAGGCGCAGATACGCAGTATTTT.

The V call is TRBV4-1, the J call TRBJ2-5, with 9 bases aligning to TRBD2. From germline, CDR1 is MGHRA and CDR2 YSYEKL. Trimming cost V 3 bases and J 5 bases; bases outside gene matches: 4. The CDR3 spans 14 residues. CDR3 sequence: CASSQSSGTETQYF. The CDR3 DNA reads TGCGCCAGCAGCCAGTCTAGCGGGACGGAGACCCAGTACTTC.

This clone was found a few times. The CDR3 protein is CSARDRDDYTF. CDR3 coding DNA: TGCAGTGCTAGAGATCGGGATGACTACACCTTC. The rearrangement joins TRBV20-1 to TRBJ1-2, with D unresolved. The germline V gene encodes CDR1 DFQATT and CDR2 SNEGSKA (reference sequence). V was clipped by 0 bases and J by 10 bases, with 9 bases between them. The CDR3 extends over 11 amino acids.

The chain uses TRBV30 and TRBJ2-1, with D possibly matching TRBD1 (6 bases). In germline, CDR1 is GTSNPN, CDR2 SVGIG (reference sequence). V was pared by 2 bases and J by 8 bases, with 16 bases between. The CDR3 totals 14 residues. CDR3 in DNA: TGTGCCTGGAGTCGGGCAGGGGATATCGATGAGCAGTTCTTC. It translates to CAWSRAGDIDEQFF.

This chain connects TRBV9 to TRBJ2-3, with 11 bases aligning to TRBD2. This CDR3 comprises 14 residues. The germline gives CDR1 SGDLS, CDR2 YYNGEE. The V gene end was trimmed by 0 bases and the J gene end by 9 bases; junction bases not matched to a gene: 3. The CDR3 reads CASSVETSGETQYF. The CDR3 nucleotides read TGTGCCAGCAGCGTAGAGACTAGCGGGGAGACGCAGTATTTT.

V usage is TRBV6-5 and J usage is TRBJ1-1, with D possibly matching TRBD1 (5 bases). The V gene lost 6 bases and the J gene lost 3 bases, with 14 bases spanning the gap. This CDR3 spans 14 amino acids. Germline CDR1 is MNHEY and CDR2 is SVGAGI. CDR3 in DNA: TGTGCCAGCAGCTCAGGTGGGGGATACACTGAAGCTTTCTTT. Encoded protein: CASSSGGGYTEAFF.

The rearrangement links TRBV6-5 to TRBJ1-2, with TRBD1 matching over 8 bases. The germline CDR1 and CDR2 sequences are MNHEY and SVGAGI. The CDR3 is 13 amino acids. V lost 6 bases and J lost 4; bases outside the gene matches: 4. The CDR3: CASSRDRGYGYTF. Here the CDR3 DNA reads TGTGCCAGCAGCCGCGACAGGGGCTATGGCTACACCTTC.

The chain combines TRBV11-2 with TRBJ1-2; D is ambiguous. The V gene's germline CDR1 is SGHAT and CDR2 FQNNGV. V was clipped by 5 bases and J by 4 bases, with 11 bases between them. This CDR3 is built from 13 residues. CDR3 residues: CASSALVVYGYTF. In DNA form, the CDR3 reads TGTGCCAGCAGCGCGTTAGTGGTCTATGGCTACACCTTC.

In DNA form, the CDR3 reads TGTGCCAGCCGCCGAACTGAAGCTTTCTTT. Protein sequence: CASRRTEAFF. The chain combines TRBV2 with TRBJ1-1; no firm D call. Looked up from germline, CDR1 is SNHLY and CDR2 is FYNNEI. The CDR3 spans 10 residues. V was pared by 8 bases and J by 5 bases, with 6 bases between.

The V gene is TRBV5-5, the J gene TRBJ2-5, with TRBD1 matching over 7 bases. This CDR3 has 15 amino acids. Trimming took 0 bases from V and 5 from J; bases not matched to a gene: 7. Germline CDR1 reads SGHKS; CDR2 reads YYEKEE (reference sequence). CDR3: CASSLGDSLRETQYF. In DNA, the CDR3 is TGTGCCAGCAGCTTGGGGGACAGCTTGAGGGAGACCCAGTACTTC.

The chain recombines TRBV10-3 with TRBJ2-5; 7 bases line up with TRBD1. Germline CDR1 and CDR2: ENHRY and SYGVKD. The CDR3 has 13 amino acids. The V gene end was trimmed by 5 bases and the J gene end by 5 bases; junction bases not matched to a gene: 5. The CDR3 is CAISTGDSETQYF. The CDR3 DNA reads TGTGCCATCAGTACAGGGGATTCGGAGACCCAGTACTTC.